Presented here are 28 T cell receptor beta chains from one specimen sequenced in a study of CD8 T cells in ankylosing spondylitis. TCRdb independently ran MiXCR on the 5' RACE reads; one entry per CDR3 protein. Of more than 150,000 distinct CDR3 sequences in the sample, around 10% were seen once. Material: blood, either unsorted or a sorted T cell fraction (not recorded which). These receptors were taken from a male donor with ankylosing spondylitis or in good health (not recorded which).

On this clonotype itself: A much larger clone differs by one base, so this may be a read error. This chain links TRBV24-1 with TRBJ2-4; 12 bases match TRBD2. Trimming removed 4 bases from V and 8 bases from J; junction bases left unmatched: 5. The CDR3 contains 15 residues. In germline, CDR1 is KGHDR, CDR2 SFDVKD. The chain's CDR3 is CATSETSGGGHIQYF. For the CDR3, the DNA is TGTGCCACCAGTGAGACTAGCGGGGGAGGACACATTCAGTACTTC.

There are many counts of this clonotype. The chain uses TRBV5-8 and TRBJ1-1, with D uncertain. V lost 4 bases and J 1 base, leaving 11 bases between the germline ends. The CDR3 covers 14 residues. Germline values: CDR1 SGHTS, CDR2 YDEGEE. The CDR3 DNA is TGTGCCAGCAGCCTGACGGGGAGGAACACTGAAGCTTTCTTT. Residues: CASSLTGRNTEAFF.

This clonotype was found a few times. The gene calls are TRBV7-2 and TRBJ2-4, with D possibly matching TRBD1 (5 bases). The germline gives CDR1 SGHTA, CDR2 FQGNSA. The length of the CDR3 is 15 residues. V was clipped by 3 bases and J by 6 bases, with 15 bases between them. The CDR3 DNA sequence: TGTGCCAGCAGCTTGGACGGAAGACAGTCAAACATTCAGTACTTC. This sequence encodes CASSLDGRQSNIQYF.

About this clonotype: Possible read error: a much larger clone is one base away. This chain joins TRBV9 and TRBJ2-1; 11 bases agree with TRBD2. CDR3 length: 16 amino acids. With 1 base clipped from V and 6 bases from J, the junction kept 6 bases outside the gene matches. Germline values: CDR1 SGDLS, CDR2 YYNGEE. The CDR3 DNA sequence: TGTGCCAGCAGCGTATTTAGCGGGGGGGTGTCCAATGAGCAGTTCTTC. Translation: CASSVFSGGVSNEQFF.

This clonotype has just a few counts. The genes are TRBV7-2 and TRBJ1-5; maybe TRBD1 (5 bases). The V end lost 3 bases, the J end lost 3 bases, and 9 bases lay between the germline ends. Germline V gene lookup returns CDR1 SGHTA and CDR2 FQGNSA. The CDR3 is 14 residues long. CDR3 sequence: CASSFQGNNQPQHF. In nucleotides, the CDR3 is TGTGCCAGCAGCTTCCAGGGAAACAATCAGCCCCAGCATTTT.

There are many counts of this clonotype. CDR3 protein: CASRTSENYNEQFF. The CDR3 coding sequence is TGCGCCAGCAGAACTAGCGAGAACTACAATGAGCAGTTCTTC. The chain recombines TRBV5-1 with TRBJ2-1; 7 bases match TRBD2. The V segment lost 5 bases and the J segment 3 bases; nucleotides outside the gene matches: 5. The CDR3 sequence is 14 residues long. Per the germline V gene, CDR1 is SGHRS and CDR2 is YFSETQ.

This clonotype was detected many times. This rearrangement joins TRBV9 to TRBJ2-1; 11 positions agree with TRBD2. V was pared by 5 bases and J by 7 bases, with 17 bases of the junction left unmatched. Germline V gene sequence: CDR1 SGDLS, CDR2 YYNGEE. The CDR3 spans 18 residues. The CDR3 protein is CASSAGLAGPLGRNEQFF. In DNA form, the CDR3 reads TGTGCCAGCAGTGCCGGACTAGCGGGCCCTCTAGGGAGGAATGAGCAGTTCTTC.

This clonotype was detected a few times. This sequence joins TRBV5-1 and TRBJ1-2; TRBD1 is a possible D gene (6 bases). Germline V gene data show CDR1 as SGHRS and CDR2 as YFSETQ. The CDR3 is 16 amino acids. The V end was cut by 0 bases, the J end by 3 bases, with 15 bases between. The CDR3 here is CASSLVPGGEDYGYTF. DNA for the CDR3: TGCGCCAGCAGCTTGGTCCCCGGGGGCGAGGACTATGGCTACACCTTC. The full variable domain, completed using reference TRBV5-1 and TRBJ1-2, is KAGVTQTPRYLIKTRGQQVTLSCSPISGHRSVSWYQQTPGQGLQFLFEYFSETQRNKGNFPGRFSGRQFSNSRSEMNVSTLELGDSALYLCASSLVPGGEDYGYTFGSGTRLTVV.

This clonotype was seen ten or more times. V and J are TRBV12-3 or TRBV12-4 and TRBJ2-1; D possibly uses TRBD1 or TRBD2 (5 bases each). V was trimmed by 2 bases and J by 3 bases, leaving 11 bases between them. The CDR3 spans 15 residues. The CDR3 loop reads CASSLWGNGYNEQFF. The CDR3 region has the DNA TGTGCCAGCAGTTTATGGGGGAATGGCTACAATGAGCAGTTCTTC.

This clonotype was picked up many times. This chain connects TRBV4-2 to TRBJ2-1; 11 nucleotides agree with TRBD2. Germline values: CDR1 LGHNA, CDR2 YNFKEQ. With 4 bases clipped from V and 6 bases from J, the junction kept 14 bases outside the gene matches. The CDR3 totals 18 residues. The CDR3 here is CASSPDLIAGGFVNEQFF. CDR3 in DNA: TGTGCCAGCAGCCCGGACTTGATAGCGGGGGGGTTTGTCAATGAGCAGTTCTTC.

This clonotype has a count of ten or more. The chain uses TRBV4-2 and TRBJ2-1, with D unclear. The ends were cut back, 0 bases at V and 6 bases at J, with 9 bases in the middle. There are 14 residues in the CDR3. Germline CDR1 and CDR2: LGHNA and YNFKEQ. The CDR3 nucleotides read TGTGCCAGCAGCCAAGATGGGCCCCTCAATGAGCAGTTCTTC. The encoded protein is CASSQDGPLNEQFF.

There are many counts of this clonotype. The chain links TRBV12-3 or TRBV12-4 to TRBJ1-1, with D possibly matching TRBD1 (5 bases). The CDR3 runs to 15 residues. Between the trimmed V and J ends, which lost 6 bases and 3 bases, there was a span of 17 bases. The CDR3 DNA sequence: TGTGCCAGCAGACTAAGACGGGGCTCGCACACTGAAGCTTTCTTT. Amino acid sequence: CASRLRRGSHTEAFF.

The table lists this clonotype with a few counts. The chain links TRBV11-2 to TRBJ1-1; D is undetermined. This CDR3 has 13 amino acids. Germline V gene sequence: CDR1 SGHAT, CDR2 FQNNGV. V lost 5 bases and J lost 4, with 11 bases in between. The CDR3 DNA reads TGTGCCAGCAGCACCAATTGGGGCACTGAAGCTTTCTTT. Translation: CASSTNWGTEAFF.

This clonotype was counted only a few times. The chain uses TRBV20-1 and TRBJ2-1; D is unresolved. The CDR3 is made up of 15 amino acids. Germline V CDR1 and CDR2: DFQATT, SNEGSKA (reference sequence). V lost 0 bases, J lost 3 bases, and 12 bases lay in between. The CDR3 region has the DNA TGCAGTGCTAGAGATGAACGACAAAGCTACAATGAGCAGTTCTTC. This encodes CSARDERQSYNEQFF.

In regard to this clonotype: This could be a read error, since a much larger clone is one nucleotide away. The chain has TRBV15 and TRBJ2-4; 8 bases line up with TRBD1. Germline CDR1 LNHNV, CDR2 YYDKDF (reference sequence). With V trimmed by 1 base and J by 2 bases, 10 bases remained unmatched. The CDR3 spans 18 residues. The CDR3 DNA reads TGTGCCACCAGCAGAGGAGCAGGGGGCTTGGACCCCAAAAACATTCAGTACTTC. Its protein is CATSRGAGGLDPKNIQYF. Using reference TRBV15 and TRBJ2-4 for the parts outside the CDR3, the full variable domain is DAMVIQNPRYQVTQFGKPVTLSCSQTLNHNVMYWYQQKSSQAPKLLFHYYDKDFNNEADTPDNFQSRRPNTSFCFLDIRSPGLGDTAMYLCATSRGAGGLDPKNIQYFGAGTRLSVL.

At least ten counts were recorded for this clonotype. V usage is TRBV28 and J usage is TRBJ2-7, with 10 bases that match TRBD1. CDR3 size: 15 residues. Germline V gives CDR1 MDHEN, CDR2 SYDVKM. The J segment lost 2 bases and the V segment lost 6 bases, leaving 7 bases of the junction unmatched. The CDR3 loop reads CASSWGGTGAYEQYF. The CDR3 region has the DNA TGTGCCAGCAGCTGGGGGGGGACAGGGGCCTACGAGCAGTACTTC.

This clonotype was seen many times. The V call is TRBV5-1, the J call TRBJ1-1; D remains ambiguous. The CDR3 is 15 amino acids. V was pared by 0 bases and J by 0 bases, with 9 bases between. CDR1 SGHRS and CDR2 YFSETQ come from the germline V gene. CDR3 DNA: TGCGCCAGCAGCTTGGATGCCAGCATGAACACTGAAGCTTTCTTT. The encoded protein is CASSLDASMNTEAFF.

This clonotype was seen a few times. The chain is built from TRBV29-1 and TRBJ1-2, with 7 bases matching TRBD1. The ends lost 6 bases at V and 8 bases at J; junction bases unmatched: 6. The germline V gene encodes CDR1 SQVTM and CDR2 ANQGSEA. CDR3 length: 11 residues. The CDR3 spells CSVWGTEGYTF. CDR3 coding DNA: TGCAGCGTCTGGGGGACAGAAGGCTACACCTTC.

This sequence joins TRBV7-8 and TRBJ1-6, with a possible D match to TRBD1 (5 bases). CDR3 length equals 17 residues. Germline lookup yields CDR1 SGHVS and CDR2 FQNEAQ. V was trimmed by 3 bases and J by 0 bases, leaving 12 bases between them. The CDR3 DNA sequence: TGTGCCAGCAGCTTCGGGACTGGGAGCTCCTATAATTCACCCCTCCACTTT. It translates to CASSFGTGSSYNSPLHF.

This clonotype was observed at least ten times. This chain joins TRBV20-1 and TRBJ1-2; 7 nucleotides line up with TRBD1. The length of the CDR3 is 13 residues. With 0 bases clipped from V and 4 bases from J, the junction kept 2 bases outside the gene matches. Germline V gene lookup returns CDR1 DFQATT and CDR2 SNEGSKA (reference sequence). The CDR3 sequence is CSARDRQGYGYTF. DNA of the CDR3: TGCAGTGCTAGAGACCGACAGGGCTATGGCTACACCTTC.

In its sample, this clonotype was seen a few times. CDR3 in DNA: TGTGCCAGCAGCCAAGTAGGAGGGCCCCTCCACTTT. The encoded protein is CASSQVGGPLHF. The chain is built from TRBV3-1 and TRBJ1-6; D is undetermined. CDR3 length equals 12 residues. CDR1 LGHDT and CDR2 YNNKEL come from the germline V gene (reference sequence). Trimming took off 1 base at V and 13 bases at J, with 8 bases between the two ends.

V and J are TRBV10-3 and TRBJ2-5; tentative D call: TRBD2 (6 bases). Deletions cut 6 bases from V and 4 bases from J, with 12 bases between. The CDR3 loop spans 13 amino acids. Looked up from germline, CDR1 is ENHRY and CDR2 is SYGVKD. The CDR3 nucleotides read TGTGCCATCAGGGGGGGTAGCGGAGAGACCCAGTACTTC. Translating gives CAIRGGSGETQYF.

Concerning this clonotype: Since a much larger clone is just one base distant, this may be a read error. The gene calls are TRBV10-3 and TRBJ2-2, with D perhaps TRBD2 (7 bases). CDR3 length: 19 residues. Trimming took 5 bases from V and 6 from J, leaving 28 bases between them. The V gene's germline CDR1 is ENHRY and CDR2 SYGVKD. This CDR3 is CAISFFGGALTYQAGELFF. The CDR3 region has the DNA TGTGCCATCAGTTTCTTTGGGGGGGCCCTAACTTACCAAGCCGGGGAGCTGTTTTTT.

This clonotype was observed a few times. J is TRBJ2-7 and V is TRBV6-1; no clear D gene. Trimming left V 3 bases short and J 2 bases short, with 11 bases between. The length of the CDR3 is 14 residues. The germline CDR1 and CDR2 sequences are MNHNS and SASEGT. The CDR3 reads CASSENSLPYEQYF. The CDR3 bases are TGTGCCAGCAGTGAGAACAGCCTACCCTACGAGCAGTACTTC.

Ten or more counts support this clonotype. The V and J genes are TRBV27 and TRBJ2-1; 12 bases are a match to TRBD2. The CDR3 sequence is 16 residues long. CDR1 MNHEY and CDR2 SMNVEV come from the germline V gene (reference sequence). V shed 3 bases and J 9 bases; nucleotides not matched to a gene: 9. The CDR3 spells CASSFRRLAGAVEQFF. The CDR3 DNA sequence: TGTGCCAGCAGTTTCCGACGACTAGCGGGGGCGGTTGAGCAGTTCTTC.

The chain is built from TRBV20-1 and TRBJ2-3; 16 nucleotides line up with TRBD2. J lost 1 base, V lost 2 bases, and 9 bases had no gene match. The CDR3 length is 19 residues. Germline assignment: CDR1 DFQATT and CDR2 SNEGSKA (reference sequence). CDR3 residues: CSARSGLAGGWLRTDTQYF. DNA of the CDR3: TGCAGTGCTAGATCGGGACTAGCGGGAGGGTGGCTGCGCACAGATACGCAGTATTTT.

This clonotype was counted many times. The chain links TRBV25-1 to TRBJ2-2; 11 positions match TRBD2. With V trimmed by 8 bases and J by 4 bases, 9 bases remained unmatched. The germline V gene has CDR1 MGHDK and CDR2 SYGVNS. The CDR3 runs 16 residues. CDR3 residues: CASGGLAVVGTGELFF. CDR3 in DNA: TGTGCCAGCGGGGGACTAGCGGTTGTGGGCACCGGGGAGCTGTTTTTT.

This clonotype came up many times. The chain is built from TRBV12-3 or TRBV12-4 and TRBJ2-1; D gene ambiguous. The CDR3 has 11 residues. V gave up 5 bases and J gave up 10 bases, with 9 bases separating them. The CDR3 coding sequence is TGTGCCAGCAGTAGAGTTGGGGAGCAGTTCTTC. It specifies CASSRVGEQFF.